Below, 24 T cell receptor beta chains from the same sample are listed, as sequenced in a study of memory CD4+ T cells and cytomegalovirus serostatus. TCRdb keeps only in-frame clones here, not all; method: immunoSEQ multiplex PCR. The sample lists 50,000 or so clones; over 75% were seen once. The sort gate was single viable CD3+CD4+CD8-CD45RO+ cells for memory CD4+ T cells. The source material was memory CD4+ T cells from blood. Receptor source: an adult in good health and CMV-seronegative.

The J gene is TRBJ2-2, the V gene TRBV5-4, with D possibly matching TRBD2 (5 bases). This CDR3 comprises 14 residues. Trimming took off 2 bases at V and 4 bases at J, with 9 bases between the two ends. CDR1 is SGHNT, CDR2 YYREEE, per germline (reference sequence). The CDR3 DNA is TGTGCCAGCAGCTTTTCGGGGTTCACCGGGGAGCTGTTTTTT. Residues: CASSFSGFTGELFF. Full variable domain (rest looked up from reference TRBV5-4 and TRBJ2-2): ETGVTQSPTHLIKTRGQQVTLRCSSQSGHNTVSWYQQALGQGPQFIFQYYREEENGRGNFPPRFSGLQFPNYSSELNVNALELDDSALYLCASSFSGFTGELFFGEGSRLTVL.

The rearrangement uses TRBV2 and TRBJ1-6; D is unclear. This CDR3 spans 13 amino acids. Germline CDR1 SNHLY, CDR2 FYNNEI. With 4 bases removed from V and 7 bases from J, the gap between germline ends came to 8 bases. CDR3 in DNA: TGTGCCAGCAGTGTCTATTTCAATTCACCCCTCCACTTT. Residues: CASSVYFNSPLHF.

The rearrangement uses TRBV9 and TRBJ2-2; 10 bases fit TRBD1. The CDR3 runs 16 residues. CDR1 is SGDLS, CDR2 YYNGEE, per germline. With 0 bases clipped from V and 4 bases from J, the junction kept 3 bases outside the gene matches. CDR3 nucleotide sequence: TGTGCCAGCAGCGTAGGACAGGGGGCCAGCACCGGGGAGCTGTTTTTT. Protein: CASSVGQGASTGELFF.

V usage is TRBV7-8 and J usage is TRBJ1-2; 8 bases agree with TRBD1. Germline CDR1 and CDR2: SGHVS and FQNEAQ. CDR3 length equals 15 residues. The J segment lost 8 bases and the V segment lost 0 bases, leaving 8 bases of the junction unmatched. The chain's CDR3 is CASSLALGRGLGYTF. CDR3 nucleotides: TGTGCCAGCAGCTTAGCGCTTGGCAGGGGGCTCGGCTACACCTTC.

The gene calls are TRBV7-2 and TRBJ2-1; 9 bases are shared with TRBD2. Germline V gives CDR1 SGHTA, CDR2 FQGNSA. The ends lost 3 bases at V and 6 bases at J; junction bases unmatched: 6. The CDR3 loop spans 15 amino acids. CDR3 loop: CASSFLAGSSNEQFF. The CDR3 DNA reads as TGTGCCAGCAGCTTCCTAGCGGGGAGTTCCAATGAGCAGTTCTTC.

V usage is TRBV11-3 and J usage is TRBJ1-3; D is possibly TRBD1 (5 bases). The V end lost 4 bases, the J end lost 4 bases, and 11 bases lay between the germline ends. Germline V lookup: CDR1 SGHNT, CDR2 YENEEA. There are 14 residues in the CDR3. CDR3 sequence reads: CASSSGGEGNTIYF. CDR3 nucleotide sequence: TGTGCCAGCAGCTCTGGAGGGGAAGGAAACACCATATATTTT.

The gene calls are TRBV29-1 and TRBJ2-5, with TRBD2 matching 9 bases. The CDR3 is made up of 15 amino acids. Looked up from germline, CDR1 is SQVTM and CDR2 is ANQGSEA. The V segment lost 6 bases and the J segment 2 bases; nucleotides outside the gene matches: 10. Written as DNA, the CDR3 is TGCAGCGTGTCCCTAGCGGGACGGCCACAAGAGACCCAGTACTTC. Its translation is CSVSLAGRPQETQYF.

This clone was found once. The V gene is TRBV2, the J gene TRBJ2-7; 8 bases are shared with TRBD2. Trimming cost V 5 bases and J 1 base; bases outside gene matches: 1. Germline CDR1 is SNHLY and CDR2 is FYNNEI. This CDR3 spans 13 amino acids. CDR3 region: CASSPSGSYEQYF. The CDR3 DNA sequence: TGTGCCAGCAGTCCTAGCGGGTCCTACGAGCAGTACTTC.

The V call is TRBV6-5, the J call TRBJ2-7, with TRBD2 matching 8 bases. J was trimmed by 1 base and V by 8 bases; bases with no gene match: 7. The CDR3 has 14 amino acids. The V gene's germline CDR1 is MNHEY and CDR2 SVGAGI. The CDR3 region has the DNA TGTGCCAGCCGAAGCGGGAGTGGATCCTACGAGCAGTACTTC. This sequence encodes CASRSGSGSYEQYF.

This chain joins TRBV6-6 and TRBJ2-5, with TRBD1 as a possible D gene (5 bases). V shed 4 bases and J shed 7 bases, with 13 bases lying between them. Germline loops: CDR1 MNHNY, CDR2 SVGAGI (reference sequence). The CDR3 has 13 amino acids. CDR3 sequence reads: CASSSDTGGTQYF. CDR3 bases: TGTGCCAGCAGTTCGGACACAGGTGGGACCCAGTACTTC.

J is TRBJ1-3 and V is TRBV30; no clear D. Trimming cost V 0 bases and J 1 base, with 7 bases left between them. The CDR3 totals 14 residues. Germline V lookup: CDR1 GTSNPN, CDR2 SVGIG (reference sequence). In DNA, the CDR3 is TGTGCCTGGAGTGTGAGTTGGTCTGGAAACACCATATATTTT. Translated, it gives CAWSVSWSGNTIYF.

The table lists this clone with a few counts. CDR3 region: CASSLEPRVNYGYTF. The CDR3 nucleotides read TGTGCCAGCAGCTTAGAGCCCAGAGTTAACTATGGCTACACCTTC. The chain recombines TRBV7-2 with TRBJ1-2, with D uncertain. The V and J ends lost 1 base and 1 base respectively, with 10 bases between them. Germline lookup yields CDR1 SGHTA and CDR2 FQGNSA. The CDR3 has 15 residues. The full variable domain, in which reference TRBV7-2 and TRBJ1-2 provide the parts outside the CDR3, is GAGVSQSPSNKVTEKGKDVELRCDPISGHTALYWYRQSLGQGLEFLIYFQGNSAPDKSGLPSDRFSAERTGGSVSTLTIQRTQQEDSAVYLCASSLEPRVNYGYTFGSGTRLTVV.

The rearrangement uses TRBV25-1 and TRBJ1-2; D not certain. The CDR3 totals 14 residues. Germline V gene lookup returns CDR1 MGHDK and CDR2 SYGVNS. With 8 bases removed from V and 4 bases from J, the gap between germline ends came to 17 bases. The CDR3 DNA sequence: TGTGCCAGCGGCCCCCTCCACGGTTCCTATGGCTACACCTTC. It encodes CASGPLHGSYGYTF.

This clone appeared once. The rearrangement uses TRBV30 and TRBJ1-5; D is unresolved. The germline V gene has CDR1 GTSNPN and CDR2 SVGIG (reference sequence). The V and J ends lost 0 bases and 7 bases respectively, with 13 bases between them. CDR3 length: 14 amino acids. The CDR3 is CAWSVGGDGQPQHF. CDR3 sequence (DNA): TGTGCCTGGAGTGTGGGTGGGGATGGCCAGCCCCAGCATTTT.

The V call is TRBV18, the J call TRBJ1-2; 8 nucleotides match TRBD1. Germline-derived CDR1 and CDR2 are KGHSH and LQKENI. V lost 6 bases, J lost 6 bases, and 6 bases stayed unmatched. The CDR3 totals 13 residues. The CDR3 DNA sequence: TGTGCCAGCTCCCACAGGGGGTTCGATGGCTACACCTTC. Protein product: CASSHRGFDGYTF.

This chain connects TRBV2 to TRBJ1-5, with D perhaps matching TRBD1 (5 bases). Germline CDR1 and CDR2: SNHLY and FYNNEI. V gave up 4 bases and J gave up 10 bases, with 14 bases separating them. The CDR3 spans 13 residues. The CDR3 DNA sequence: TGTGCCAGCAGTGTGGAGGGACTGGGACCCCAGCATTTT. This sequence encodes CASSVEGLGPQHF.

CDR3 DNA: TGTGCCAGCAGTGAATCGGGACGGAAGATCCTTGGCTACACCTTC. Protein product: CASSESGRKILGYTF. The chain joins TRBV6-1 to TRBJ1-2; tentatively, D is TRBD1 (5 bases). Germline values: CDR1 MNHNS, CDR2 SASEGT. The CDR3 sequence is 15 residues long. V lost 2 bases to trimming and J lost 7 bases, with 17 bases between them.

The rearrangement joins TRBV12-5 to TRBJ2-1; perhaps TRBD1 as D (6 bases). The CDR3 spans 15 residues. The germline V and J ends were trimmed by 5 bases and 2 bases, with 13 bases remaining between them. Germline V gene data show CDR1 as LGHNT and CDR2 as FRNRAP. CDR3 protein: CASGTMDRPYNEQFF. The CDR3 region has the DNA TGTGCTAGTGGTACTATGGACAGACCCTACAATGAGCAGTTCTTC.

The chain has TRBV5-6 and TRBJ1-3, with TRBD1 as a possible D gene (5 bases). The CDR3 runs 16 residues. V lost 1 base, J lost 2 bases, and 13 bases lay in between. Germline loops: CDR1 SGHDT, CDR2 YYEEEE. The CDR3 DNA is TGTGCCAGCAGCTTGCAGGGCGGTGTGACTGGAAACACCATATATTTT. Translating gives CASSLQGGVTGNTIYF.

The V gene is TRBV25-1, the J gene TRBJ1-2, with D unclear. Per germline, CDR1 MGHDK and CDR2 SYGVNS. The CDR3 extends over 13 amino acids. V was pared by 6 bases and J by 2 bases, with 10 bases between. The CDR3: CASSERANYGYTF. CDR3 bases: TGTGCCAGCAGCGAAAGGGCAAACTATGGCTACACCTTC.

There are a few counts of this clone. The V and J genes are TRBV4-2 and TRBJ2-2, with 9 nucleotides matching TRBD2. Germline V gene lookup returns CDR1 LGHNA and CDR2 YNFKEQ. CDR3 length: 17 residues. Unmatched junction bases numbered 6, after V lost 0 bases and J lost 4 bases. CDR3 sequence reads: CASSQEGVAGATGELFF. CDR3 sequence (DNA): TGTGCCAGCAGCCAAGAAGGGGTAGCGGGAGCCACCGGGGAGCTGTTTTTT.

The sample holds a few counts of this clone. The chain combines TRBV2 with TRBJ1-5; possible D gene TRBD1, 5 bases. CDR1 and CDR2 from the germline V gene are SNHLY and FYNNEI. V lost 3 bases and J 16 bases, leaving 16 bases between the germline ends. The CDR3 loop spans 12 amino acids. CDR3: CASSDKSSGPHF. The CDR3 DNA sequence: TGTGCCAGCAGTGATAAATCCTCGGGACCCCATTTT.

The chain carries TRBV5-6 and TRBJ1-1; D is undetermined. Germline assignment: CDR1 SGHDT and CDR2 YYEEEE. V dropped 1 base and J dropped 2 bases, with 6 bases sitting between them. The CDR3 contains 13 residues. This CDR3 reads CASSLIENTEAFF. In DNA, the CDR3 is TGTGCCAGCAGCTTGATAGAAAACACTGAAGCTTTCTTT.

This clone was found a few times. The V call is TRBV27, the J call TRBJ1-5, with TRBD1 matching 8 bases. The CDR3 runs to 13 residues. The germline V gene has CDR1 MNHEY and CDR2 SMNVEV (reference sequence). V shed 7 bases and J 4 bases; nucleotides not matched to a gene: 3. The CDR3 spells CASTGGKNQPQHF. In DNA form, the CDR3 reads TGTGCCAGCACAGGGGGCAAGAATCAGCCCCAGCATTTT.